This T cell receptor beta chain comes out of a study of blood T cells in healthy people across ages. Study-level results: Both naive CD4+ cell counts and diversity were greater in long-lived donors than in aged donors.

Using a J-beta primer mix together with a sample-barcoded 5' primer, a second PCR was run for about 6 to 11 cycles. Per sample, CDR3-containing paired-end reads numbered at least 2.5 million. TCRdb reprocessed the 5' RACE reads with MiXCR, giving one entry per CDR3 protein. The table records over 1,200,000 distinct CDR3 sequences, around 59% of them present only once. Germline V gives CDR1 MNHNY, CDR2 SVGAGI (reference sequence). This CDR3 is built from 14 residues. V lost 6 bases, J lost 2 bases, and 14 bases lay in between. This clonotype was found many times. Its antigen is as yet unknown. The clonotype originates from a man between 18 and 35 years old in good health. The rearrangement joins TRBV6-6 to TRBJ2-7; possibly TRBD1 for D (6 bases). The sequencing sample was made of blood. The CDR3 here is CASRSGQSTYEQYF. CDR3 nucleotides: TGTGCCAGCAGGTCGGGACAATCAACCTACGAGCAGTACTTC.